This paragraph covers one TCR beta chain sequence. The antigen remains unidentified. The data originate from a study of T and B cells in COVID-19 patients. The study, taken as a whole, reports: CD4+, regulatory T cell, CD8+ and sorted SARS-CoV-2-responsive or tetramer+ T cells were not yet sequenced.

BIOMED2 TRB-A/B primer pools were used in multiplex TRB PCR. TCRdb independently ran MiXCR on the multiplex PCR reads; one entry per CDR3 protein. Seen here are 17,000 or so distinct CDR3 sequences, about 36% observed once, and the top ten hold 15% to 20%. TRB was amplified from about 260-540 ng of blood genomic DNA. CDR3 length: 13 amino acids. Germline V gene sequence: CDR1 DFQATT, CDR2 SNEGSKA (reference sequence). V shed 7 bases, J shed 5 bases, and the junction held 10 bases outside the gene matches. The clonotype was recovered from a human donor with active COVID-19. Input material: blood. The V and J genes are TRBV20-1 and TRBJ2-5, with 7 bases that match TRBD1. The CDR3 DNA is TGCAGTGTTATAGACAGGGACCGCGAGACCCAGTACTTC. Translated: CSVIDRDRETQYF.